This TCR beta chain was recovered during a study of control samples from healthy donors and cancer patients. The repertoire was sequenced with immunoSEQ multiplex PCR; TCRdb's copy has only in-frame clones and lacks some. This repertoire shows about 78,000 clones, approximately 91% found once; its top ten account for around 7.6%. V lost 6 bases and J 0 bases, leaving 24 bases between the germline ends. This CDR3 is built from 19 residues. Germline V gene sequence: CDR1 SQVTM, CDR2 ANQGSEA. The sequence was obtained from a woman aged 55-75 years in good health. The sequenced material came from blood. This chain joins TRBV29-1 and TRBJ1-6; D is undetermined. The CDR3 spells CSVPTSPKHTSSYNSPLHF. The CDR3 DNA reads TGCAGCGTCCCGACAAGCCCGAAACACACCAGCTCCTATAATTCACCCCTCCACTTT.